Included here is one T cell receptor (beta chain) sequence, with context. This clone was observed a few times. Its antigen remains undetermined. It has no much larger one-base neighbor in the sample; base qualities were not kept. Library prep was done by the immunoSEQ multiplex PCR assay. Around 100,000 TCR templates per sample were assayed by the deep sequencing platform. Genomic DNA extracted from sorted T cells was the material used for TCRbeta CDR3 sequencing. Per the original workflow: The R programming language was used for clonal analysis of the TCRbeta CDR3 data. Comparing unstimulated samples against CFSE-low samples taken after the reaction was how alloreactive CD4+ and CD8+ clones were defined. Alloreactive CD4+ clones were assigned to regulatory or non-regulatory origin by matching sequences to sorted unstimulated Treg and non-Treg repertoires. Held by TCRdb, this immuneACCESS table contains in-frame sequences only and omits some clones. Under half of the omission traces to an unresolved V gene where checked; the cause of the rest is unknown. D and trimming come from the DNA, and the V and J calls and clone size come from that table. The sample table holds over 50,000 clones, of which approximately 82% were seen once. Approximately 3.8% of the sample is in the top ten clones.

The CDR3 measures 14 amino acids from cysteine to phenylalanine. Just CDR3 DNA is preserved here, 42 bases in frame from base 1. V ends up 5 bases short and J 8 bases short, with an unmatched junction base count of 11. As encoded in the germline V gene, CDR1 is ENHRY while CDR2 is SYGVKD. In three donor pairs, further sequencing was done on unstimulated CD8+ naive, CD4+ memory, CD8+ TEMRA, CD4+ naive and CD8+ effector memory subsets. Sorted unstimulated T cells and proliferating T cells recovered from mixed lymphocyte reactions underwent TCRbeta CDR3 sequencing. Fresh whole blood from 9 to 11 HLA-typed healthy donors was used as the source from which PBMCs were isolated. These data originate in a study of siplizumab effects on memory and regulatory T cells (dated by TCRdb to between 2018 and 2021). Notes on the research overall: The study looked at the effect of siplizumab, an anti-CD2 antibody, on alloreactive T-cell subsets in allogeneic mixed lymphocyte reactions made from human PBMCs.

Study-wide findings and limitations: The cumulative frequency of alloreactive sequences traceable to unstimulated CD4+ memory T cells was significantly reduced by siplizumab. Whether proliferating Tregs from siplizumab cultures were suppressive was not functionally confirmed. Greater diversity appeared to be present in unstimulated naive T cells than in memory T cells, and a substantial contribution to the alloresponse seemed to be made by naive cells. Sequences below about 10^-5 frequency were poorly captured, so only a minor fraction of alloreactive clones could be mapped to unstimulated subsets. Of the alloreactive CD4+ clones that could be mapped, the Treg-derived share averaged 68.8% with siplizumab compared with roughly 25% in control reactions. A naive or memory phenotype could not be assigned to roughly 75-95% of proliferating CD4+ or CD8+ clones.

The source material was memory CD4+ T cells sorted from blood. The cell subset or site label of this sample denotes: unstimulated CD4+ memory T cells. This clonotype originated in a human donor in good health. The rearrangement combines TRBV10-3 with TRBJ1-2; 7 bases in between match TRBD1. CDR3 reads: CAISTGTESRGYTF. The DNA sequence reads TGTGCCATCAGTACCGGGACAGAGAGCAGAGGCTACACCTTC.